One T cell receptor (beta chain) is described in this entry. Its cognate antigen has yet to be identified. No much larger clone is present one base from it, and per-base qualities are unavailable. These data are taken from a study of T cell repertoires in cytomegalovirus infection (dated by TCRdb to between 2018 and 2021). The study in broad terms: Donor HLA type was relevant to the analysis, because carriage of CMV infection together with the matching HLA type was indicated by public TCR beta signatures. What the study reported, not specific to this receptor: The ex vivo response was dominated by HLA-C-restricted CMV-specific TCR beta clonotypes, and the single most frequent clonotype in two of eight donors was supplied by these HLA-C-restricted clonotypes. Cumulative frequency of public TCR beta family members discriminated carriers of CMV infection plus the relevant HLA type in this cohort and an independent roughly 330-donor cohort.

Instrument used: Illumina HiSeq 1500. TCRdb redid the processing of the public reads, applying fastp at Q25 and MiXCR, and retained in-frame beta chains. Rows with one shared CDR3 protein collapse into an entry with the most common genes and DNA. The sample table contains fewer than 300,000 distinct CDR3 sequences; only one count was recorded for about a quarter of them. Around 13% of the sample is taken by the ten largest. The CDR3 spans 14 residues, from the cysteine through the phenylalanine. CDR3 DNA is the only sequence kept; it has 42 bases, read in frame from the first base. V is cut back by 7 bases and J by 8 bases, with 13 bases in the junction unmatched. CDR1 and CDR2 were assigned from the germline V gene as MDHEN and SYDVKM.

The sequence joins TRBV28 to TRBJ1-2, with TRBD1 matching 7 junction bases. Material: PBMCs. This TCR came from a human donor in good health (CMV status not recorded). Some clones in this sample may be carry-over from other donors' samples. In nucleotides, the sequence is TGTGCCAGCATGGAAGGGGGCGCGAGAGACGGCTACACCTTC. This codes for CASMEGGARDGYTF.